The 10 T cell receptor beta chains reported below all come from one sample, sequenced in a study of blood T cell repertoires in COVID-19. The assay was immunoSEQ multiplex PCR, and TCRdb's table has in-frame clones only and misses some. Here the sample spans about 66,000 clones, around 90% being singletons. Specimen: peripheral blood. The receptors were sampled from a human donor in a cohort sampled during active COVID-19.

The chain couples TRBV9 to TRBJ2-2; 12 bases are shared with TRBD2. The CDR3 sequence is 17 residues long. The germline gives CDR1 SGDLS, CDR2 YYNGEE. V lost 0 bases and J lost 4; bases outside the gene matches: 4. DNA for the CDR3: TGTGCCAGCAGCGTAGGAAGGGGACTAGCGGGCACCGGGGAGCTGTTTTTT. It codes for CASSVGRGLAGTGELFF.

The count of this clone is one. The V call is TRBV9, the J call TRBJ1-4, with a tentative D call TRBD1 (6 bases). Trimming left V 0 bases short and J 5 bases short, with 8 bases between. CDR1 SGDLS and CDR2 YYNGEE come from the germline V gene. The CDR3 extends over 14 amino acids. CDR3 nucleotides: TGTGCCAGCAGCGTAGGGACAGCAAATGAAAAACTGTTTTTT. Translating gives CASSVGTANEKLFF.

CDR3 sequence reads: CASSLDRRGEQYF. The CDR3 nucleotides are TGTGCCAGCAGCCTTGACAGGCGGGGGGAGCAGTACTTC. The chain links TRBV5-8 to TRBJ2-7, with D possibly matching TRBD2 (7 bases). Germline CDR1 reads SGHTS; CDR2 reads YDEGEE. The CDR3 sequence is 13 residues long. The V end was cut by 4 bases, the J end by 7 bases, with 15 bases between.

The chain uses TRBV6-2 or TRBV6-3 and TRBJ2-3; 8 nucleotides line up with TRBD1. Germline assignment: CDR1 MNHEY and CDR2 SVGEGT. V was clipped by 5 bases and J by 3 bases; unmatched bases: 7. The CDR3 has 15 residues. CDR3 nucleotide sequence: TGTGCCAGCAGTAGGAACCGGGACAGGACAGATACGCAGTATTTT. Residues: CASSRNRDRTDTQYF.

The chain carries TRBV2 and TRBJ1-1, with a weak D call TRBD1 (5 bases). V was trimmed by 3 bases and J by 0 bases, leaving 8 bases between them. There are 14 residues in the CDR3. From germline, CDR1 is SNHLY and CDR2 FYNNEI. The CDR3 nucleotides read TGTGCCAGCAGTGAGGGGGGAGTGAACACTGAAGCTTTCTTT. This sequence encodes CASSEGGVNTEAFF.

V gene TRBV19 combines with J gene TRBJ2-3; 11 positions match TRBD1. From germline, CDR1 is LNHDA and CDR2 SQIVND (reference sequence). The CDR3 extends over 16 amino acids. Trimming removed 3 bases from V and 0 bases from J; junction bases left unmatched: 2. The CDR3 DNA sequence: TGTGCCAGTAGTATGGACAGGGGGCGTAGCACAGATACGCAGTATTTT. Amino acid sequence: CASSMDRGRSTDTQYF.

The chain combines TRBV5-6 with TRBJ2-1, with a weak D call TRBD2 (6 bases). This CDR3 comprises 16 residues. Trimming removed 4 bases at V and 0 bases at J, with 14 bases between. CDR1 SGHDT and CDR2 YYEEEE come from the germline V gene. The CDR3 DNA follows: TGTGCCAGCAGCGGCAGGGAGGTGGGCTCCTACAATGAGCAGTTCTTC. Translation gives CASSGREVGSYNEQFF.

There are a few counts of this clone. This chain links TRBV2 with TRBJ2-1; TRBD2 matches 10 bases. J lost 8 bases, V lost 6 bases, and 13 bases had no gene match. The CDR3 extends over 16 amino acids. Germline CDR1 and CDR2: SNHLY and FYNNEI. CDR3 sequence: CASSPLLTSGKHEQFF. In DNA, the CDR3 is TGTGCCAGCAGCCCTCTCCTCACTAGCGGGAAACATGAGCAGTTCTTC.

This clone was detected only once. The chain uses TRBV7-8 and TRBJ2-1; 8 nucleotides match TRBD1. J lost 14 bases, V lost 0 bases, and 3 bases had no gene match. Per the germline V gene, CDR1 is SGHVS and CDR2 is FQNEAQ. CDR3 size: 12 residues. The CDR3 loop is CASSLADRAKFF. In nucleotides, the CDR3 is TGTGCCAGCAGCTTAGCGGACAGGGCGAAGTTCTTC.

The V gene is TRBV5-1, the J gene TRBJ2-2; 10 bases map to TRBD1. The CDR3 is 14 amino acids. Trimming at V came to 4 bases and at J to 6 bases, leaving 3 bases not matched to a gene. The germline gives CDR1 SGHRS, CDR2 YFSETQ. The CDR3 sequence is CASSLGQGSGELFF. In DNA form, the CDR3 reads TGCGCCAGCAGCCTGGGACAGGGGTCCGGGGAGCTGTTTTTT.